A single sample is the source of the 9 T cell receptor beta chains below, sequenced in a study of cytomegalovirus exposure and HLA in healthy donors. 60 Vbeta and 13 Jbeta primers were used in PCR. Assay: immunoSEQ multiplex PCR; the TCRdb copy retains only in-frame clones and omits some. The sample has roughly 180,000 clones; roughly 79% are singletons. Sequenced input: PBMCs. The receptors derive from a man aged 45-65 years in good health and CMV-seropositive.

The V call is TRBV10-1, the J call TRBJ2-5, with 9 bases matching TRBD1. Germline V CDR1 and CDR2: WNHNN, SYGVQD (reference sequence). CDR3 size: 15 residues. Trimming cost V 2 bases and J 3 bases; bases outside gene matches: 4. CDR3 protein: CASSETGGREETQYF. In DNA, the CDR3 is TGCGCCAGCAGTGAGACAGGGGGCAGGGAAGAGACCCAGTACTTC.

This clone was picked up one time. This chain uses TRBV5-1 with TRBJ1-3; D uncertain. The V end was cut by 2 bases, the J end by 0 bases, with 15 bases between. Germline loops: CDR1 SGHRS, CDR2 YFSETQ. This CDR3 has 17 amino acids. The CDR3 loop is CASSLNAQSFSGNTIYF. DNA for the CDR3: TGCGCCAGCAGCTTAAATGCTCAGTCGTTCTCTGGAAACACCATATATTTT. Full variable domain (remainder filled in from reference TRBV5-1 and TRBJ1-3): KAGVTQTPRYLIKTRGQQVTLSCSPISGHRSVSWYQQTPGQGLQFLFEYFSETQRNKGNFPGRFSGRQFSNSRSEMNVSTLELGDSALYLCASSLNAQSFSGNTIYFGEGSWLTVV.

V gene TRBV6-1 combines with J gene TRBJ2-7, with D possibly being TRBD1 (5 bases). Trimming removed 1 base from V and 4 bases from J, with 11 bases in between. There are 14 residues in the CDR3. Germline values: CDR1 MNHNS, CDR2 SASEGT. CDR3 amino acids: CASSEGRVLYEQYF. The CDR3 nucleotides are TGTGCCAGCAGTGAAGGCAGGGTGTTGTACGAGCAGTACTTC.

The genes are TRBV4-2 and TRBJ2-2; 7 bases agree with TRBD1. From germline, CDR1 is LGHNA and CDR2 YNFKEQ. This CDR3 has 12 amino acids. After removal of 6 bases from V and 5 bases from J, the junction contained 0 bases not matched to a gene. CDR3 bases: TGTGCCAGCAGACAGGGGACCGGGGAGCTGTTTTTT. Its translation: CASRQGTGELFF.

The V and J genes are TRBV5-1 and TRBJ1-5; D is undetermined. Germline loops: CDR1 SGHRS, CDR2 YFSETQ. Trimming left V 0 bases short and J 7 bases short, with 14 bases between. CDR3 length equals 15 residues. The CDR3 DNA reads TGCGCCAGCAGCTTGGAGGGCAGCCCTAGCCAGCCCCAGCATTTT. This gives the protein CASSLEGSPSQPQHF. Filled out from reference TRBV5-1 and TRBJ1-5, the complete variable domain reads KAGVTQTPRYLIKTRGQQVTLSCSPISGHRSVSWYQQTPGQGLQFLFEYFSETQRNKGNFPGRFSGRQFSNSRSEMNVSTLELGDSALYLCASSLEGSPSQPQHFGDGTRLSIL.

The chain recombines TRBV4-3 with TRBJ1-5; no clear D. V was cut by 4 bases and J by 6 bases, with 10 bases left in between. CDR3 length: 13 residues. The germline gives CDR1 LGHNA, CDR2 YSLEER. CDR3 loop: CASSLERGQPQHF. CDR3 bases: TGCGCCAGCAGCCTCGAGCGGGGTCAGCCCCAGCATTTT.

The chain links TRBV18 to TRBJ2-7; TRBD1 agrees at 10 bases. Per the germline V gene, CDR1 is KGHSH and CDR2 is LQKENI. The CDR3 contains 14 residues. V lost 5 bases to trimming and J lost 2 bases; unmatched junction nucleotides: 3. As DNA, the CDR3 is TGTGCCAGCTCAGTGGGACAGGGGACCTACGAGCAGTACTTC. Protein sequence: CASSVGQGTYEQYF.

The sample holds one count of this clone. The V gene is TRBV19, the J gene TRBJ2-6; 9 bases agree with TRBD1. CDR3 length equals 18 residues. V was clipped by 4 bases and J by 2 bases; unmatched bases: 9. Germline lookup yields CDR1 LNHDA and CDR2 SQIVND (reference sequence). The CDR3 nucleotides read TGTGCCAGTAGTAGAGGATACCGGGACAGGGCTGGGGCCAACGTCCTGACTTTC. Protein product: CASSRGYRDRAGANVLTF.

This clone was seen only a few times. V gene TRBV18 combines with J gene TRBJ2-7, with D perhaps TRBD1 (5 bases). CDR3 length: 16 amino acids. V gave up 0 bases and J gave up 2 bases, with 14 bases separating them. Germline V gives CDR1 KGHSH, CDR2 LQKENI. This CDR3 is CASSPPKGNPPYEQYF. The CDR3 DNA follows: TGTGCCAGCTCACCACCGAAGGGGAATCCCCCCTACGAGCAGTACTTC.